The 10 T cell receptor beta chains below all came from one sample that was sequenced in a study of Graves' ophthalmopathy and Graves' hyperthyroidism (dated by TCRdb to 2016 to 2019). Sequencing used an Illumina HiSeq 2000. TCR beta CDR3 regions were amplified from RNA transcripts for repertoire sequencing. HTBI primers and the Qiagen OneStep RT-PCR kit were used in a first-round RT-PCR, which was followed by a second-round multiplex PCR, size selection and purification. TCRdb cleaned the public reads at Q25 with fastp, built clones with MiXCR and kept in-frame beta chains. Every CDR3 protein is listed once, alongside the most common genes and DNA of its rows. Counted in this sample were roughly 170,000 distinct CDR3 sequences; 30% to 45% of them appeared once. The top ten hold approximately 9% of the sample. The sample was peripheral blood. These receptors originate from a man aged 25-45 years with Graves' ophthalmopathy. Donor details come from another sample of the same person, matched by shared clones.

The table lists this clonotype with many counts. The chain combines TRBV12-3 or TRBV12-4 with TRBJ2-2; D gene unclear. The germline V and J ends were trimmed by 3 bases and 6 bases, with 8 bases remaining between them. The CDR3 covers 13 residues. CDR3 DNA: TGTGCCAGCAGTTTGAGTACCTCCGGGGAGCTGTTTTTT. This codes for CASSLSTSGELFF.

CDR3 loop: CASSLRAGGLSYEQYF. CDR3 sequence (DNA): TGTGCCAGCAGCTTACGAGCGGGAGGACTCTCCTACGAGCAGTACTTC. The chain joins TRBV7-6 to TRBJ2-7, with 9 bases identical to TRBD2. This CDR3 spans 16 amino acids. The J segment lost 0 bases and the V segment lost 2 bases, leaving 5 bases of the junction unmatched. Germline values: CDR1 SGHVS, CDR2 FNYEAQ.

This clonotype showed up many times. CDR3 residues: CASSLIRSQPQHF. Written as DNA, the CDR3 is TGTGCCAGCAGTCTCATACGTAGCCAGCCCCAGCATTTT. V usage is TRBV28 and J usage is TRBJ1-5, with D unclear. The CDR3 extends over 13 amino acids. Germline V gene sequence: CDR1 MDHEN, CDR2 SYDVKM. Trimming stripped 5 bases from V and 7 bases from J, with 12 bases between.

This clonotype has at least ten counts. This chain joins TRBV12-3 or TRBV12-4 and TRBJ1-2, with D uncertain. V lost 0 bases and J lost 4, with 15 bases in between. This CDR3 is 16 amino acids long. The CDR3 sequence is CASSLALAGGFYGYTF. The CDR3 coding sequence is TGTGCCAGCAGTTTAGCGCTAGCCGGTGGTTTCTATGGCTACACCTTC.

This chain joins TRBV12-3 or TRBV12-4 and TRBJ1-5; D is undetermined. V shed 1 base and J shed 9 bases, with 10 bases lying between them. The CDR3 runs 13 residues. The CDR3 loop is CASSLGSQGPQHF. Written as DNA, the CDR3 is TGTGCCAGCAGTTTAGGTAGTCAAGGGCCCCAGCATTTT.

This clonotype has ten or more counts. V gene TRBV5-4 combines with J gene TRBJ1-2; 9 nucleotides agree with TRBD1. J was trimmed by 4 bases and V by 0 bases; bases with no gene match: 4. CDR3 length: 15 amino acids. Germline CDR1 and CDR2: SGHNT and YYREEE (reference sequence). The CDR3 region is CASSLGDRDRYGYTF. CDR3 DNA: TGTGCCAGCAGCTTGGGGGACAGGGATCGCTATGGCTACACCTTC.

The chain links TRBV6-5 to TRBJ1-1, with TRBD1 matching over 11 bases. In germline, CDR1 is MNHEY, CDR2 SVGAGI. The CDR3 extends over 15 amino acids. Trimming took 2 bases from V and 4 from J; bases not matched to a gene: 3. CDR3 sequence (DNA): TGTGCCAGCAGTTACCTTGGGACAGGGGGCACTGAAGCTTTCTTT. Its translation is CASSYLGTGGTEAFF.

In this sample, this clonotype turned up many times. CDR3 protein: CASSLEPGSLNTEAFF. The DNA of the CDR3 is TGTGCCAGCAGCTTAGAACCAGGGTCGTTAAACACTGAAGCTTTCTTT. The V gene is TRBV11-2, the J gene TRBJ1-1; D possibly corresponds to TRBD1 (5 bases). CDR1 SGHAT and CDR2 FQNNGV come from the germline V gene. Trimming left V 0 bases short and J 2 bases short, with 13 bases between. This CDR3 region has 16 residues.

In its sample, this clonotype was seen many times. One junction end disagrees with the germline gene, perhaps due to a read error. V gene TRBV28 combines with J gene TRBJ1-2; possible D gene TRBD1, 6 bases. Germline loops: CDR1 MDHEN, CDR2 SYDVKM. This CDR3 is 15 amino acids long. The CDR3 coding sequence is TGTGCCAGCAGTGAACCCCGGGACAAGTCCTATGGCCACACCTTC. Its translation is CASSEPRDKSYGHTF.

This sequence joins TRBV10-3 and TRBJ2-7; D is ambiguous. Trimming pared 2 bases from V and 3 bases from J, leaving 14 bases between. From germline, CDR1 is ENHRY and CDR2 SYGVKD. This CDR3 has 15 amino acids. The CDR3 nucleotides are TGTGCCATCAGTGAGCTGACGGCTACCCACTACGAGCAGTACTTC. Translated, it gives CAISELTATHYEQYF.